This is a list of T cell receptor beta chains from one sample in a study of CD8+CD57+ T cells in acquired aplastic anemia. Each CDR3 protein gets one entry after TCRdb re-called the reads with MiXCR. The sample holds a few hundred thousand distinct CDR3 sequences; 82% are singletons and the top ten take 40% to 55%. The sample comprised sorted CD4+, CD8+, or CD8+CD57+ T cells (not recorded which) from PBMCs. The receptors originated from a human donor with aplastic anemia. Both conserved end residues are part of each CDR3. A D gene is named only where the DNA matches it firmly. Not every row has a clone size; where given, it reads once, few, many or a size class.

cdr3_aa cdr3_nt clone_size v_call d_call j_call
CASSFTRGQRSPLHF TGTGCCAGCAGCTTTACTAGGGGACAGCGATCCCCCCTCCACTTT - TRBV5-4 TRBD1 TRBJ1-6
CATSRGSNQQTQDF TGTGCCACCAGCAGAGGCTCCAACCAGCAGACCCAGGACTTC once TRBV9 - TRBJ2-5
CASSLGGGPDTQYLHF TGTGCCAGCAGCTTAGGGGGGGGTCCCGATACGCAGTATCTCCACTTT few TRBV7-8 - TRBJ1-6
CASSLDGGGNTQAF TGTGCCAGCAGCTTAGATGGGGGAGGGAACACGCAAGCTTTT - TRBV7-8 TRBD2 TRBJ2-3
CASSWRGRDGYGYTF TGTGCCAGTAGTTGGAGGGGGAGGGACGGCTATGGCTACACCTTC few TRBV19 - TRBJ1-2
CATMAQYSNQPQHF TGTGCCACCATGGCGCAGTATAGCAATCAGCCCCAGCATTTT few TRBV15 - TRBJ1-5
CASSHGGLNAQDEQFF TGTGCCAGCAGCCACGGGGGCCTTAACGCTCAGGATGAGCAGTTCTTC - TRBV9 - TRBJ2-1
CASSTTGNGQDEQFF TGTGCCAGCAGTACCACCGGAAACGGTCAGGATGAGCAGTTCTTC many TRBV6-5 - TRBJ2-1
CASTPPSHNYGYTF TGTGCCAGCACCCCCCCTAGCCATAACTATGGCTACACCTTC - TRBV10-3 - TRBJ1-2
CASSVGSGKQYNEKLFF TGTGCCAGCAGTGTGGGTTCAGGAAAACAATATAATGAAAAACTGTTTTTT - TRBV9 - TRBJ1-4
CASLSAGTEAFF TGTGCCAGCCTATCAGCTGGCACTGAAGCTTTCTTT once TRBV5-8 - TRBJ1-1
CASSVSYSSHEQYF TGTGCCAGCAGCGTGTCGTACAGCTCCCACGAGCAGTACTTC - TRBV2 - TRBJ2-7
CSARDPGSNYGYTF TGCAGTGCTAGAGATCCAGGATCTAACTATGGCTACACCTTC - TRBV20-1 - TRBJ1-2
CASSVVGNNQPQHHF TGTGCCAGCAGCGTAGTGGGGAACAATCAGCCCCAGCATCATTTT once TRBV7-9 - TRBJ1-5
CASSLAGGRATQYF TGTGCCAGCAGCTTAGCTGGAGGTCGCGCTACGCAGTATTTT few TRBV7-8 - TRBJ2-3
CSALVGTGESYNEQFF TGCAGTGCCTTAGTCGGGACAGGGGAATCCTACAATGAGCAGTTCTTC - TRBV20-1 TRBD1 TRBJ2-1
CSVEDRIGSTEAFF TGCAGCGTTGAAGATCGGATAGGGTCAACTGAAGCTTTCTTT - TRBV29-1 - TRBJ1-1
CASRVGETGELFF TGTGCCAGTAGGGTAGGGGAGACCGGGGAGCTGTTTTTT - TRBV19 - TRBJ2-2
CASSAINSGYNEQFF TGTGCCAGCAGCGCGATTAACTCGGGCTACAATGAGCAGTTCTTC - TRBV7-8 - TRBJ2-1
CASRTAKSTDTQYF TGTGCCAGCAGGACAGCCAAGTCCACAGATACGCAGTATTTT once TRBV11-1 - TRBJ2-3
CASRRGKGHGLQHF TGTGCCAGCCGCCGAGGCAAGGGGCACGGGCTCCAGCACTTC - TRBV9 - TRBJ2-5
CAISDPRFEQFF TGTGCCATCAGTGACCCACGTTTTGAGCAGTTCTTC - TRBV10-3 - TRBJ2-1
CAIRRDTGELFF TGTGCCATCAGGAGGGACACCGGGGAGCTGTTTTTT - TRBV10-3 - TRBJ2-2
CASSFTSAKGEKLFF TGTGCTAGCAGCTTTACTAGCGCGAAAGGGGAAAAACTGTTTTTT - TRBV5-4 - TRBJ1-4
CATSRDAGKETQYF TGTGCCACCAGCAGGGACGCCGGCAAAGAGACGCAGTATTTC - TRBV15 - TRBJ2-3
CASSGGAVDTEQYF TGTGCCAGCAGTGGCGGAGCGGTGGACACCGAGCAGTACTTC - TRBV5-1 - TRBJ2-7
CSAIAGINEAFF TGCAGTGCCATAGCCGGGATCAATGAAGCTTTCTTT few TRBV20-1 - TRBJ1-1
CASSLAGSEGSDDLTF TGTGCCAGCAGCTTAGCGGGTAGCGAGGGGAGCGATGACCTGACTTTC - TRBV7-9 - TRBJ2-6
CSARDTAGGLTDTQYF TGCAGTGCTAGGGACACCGCGGGCGGTTTGACAGATACGCAGTATTTT - TRBV20-1 - TRBJ2-3
CASTPVGASAETQYF TGTGCCAGTACCCCTGTCGGCGCGAGCGCAGAGACCCAGTACTTC - TRBV19 - TRBJ2-5
CASSTQGTPTGELFF TGTGCCAGTAGTACCCAGGGTACCCCCACCGGGGAGCTGTTTTTT - TRBV19 - TRBJ2-2
CASSPGQGATDTQYF TGTGCCAGCAGCCCAGGACAGGGGGCGACAGATACGCAGTATTTT - TRBV5-6 TRBD1 TRBJ2-3
CASRDQGGAQYF TGTGCCAGTAGGGACCAAGGCGGAGCCCAGTACTTC - TRBV19 - TRBJ2-5
CATIEGRPGVYEQYF TGTGCCACCATCGAGGGGCGGCCAGGCGTATACGAGCAGTACTTC few TRBV24-1 - TRBJ2-7
CASSVGAARNQPLF TGTGCCAGCAGCGTAGGGGCCGCCCGAAATCAGCCCCTCTTC - TRBV9 - TRBJ2-1
CASSLWTGRAGELFF TGTGCCAGCAGCTTATGGACCGGCCGTGCCGGGGAGCTGTTTTTT - TRBV19 - TRBJ2-2
CASSVLSGTRYFAQYF TGTGCCAGCAGCGTATTGTCAGGTACTAGGTATTTTGCGCAGTATTTT - TRBV9 - TRBJ2-3
CASSEAYSNQQFF TGTGCCAGCAGTGAGGCCTATAGCAATCAGCAGTTCTTC - TRBV2 - TRBJ2-1
CASSQRDTHTGELFF TGCGCCAGCAGCCAACGGGACACCCACACCGGGGAGCTGTTTTTT - TRBV4-1 - TRBJ2-2
CSAQYFGPGNTEAFF - - TRBV20-1 - TRBJ1-1
CASGGAGDIQSLYF TGTGCCAGCGGAGGAGCTGGGGACATTCAGTCCTTGTATTTT - TRBV9 - TRBJ2-3
CASSLEPDTQTHDF TGTGCCAGCAGCTTGGAGCCAGATACGCAGACCCATGACTTC - TRBV7-9 - TRBJ2-5
CASSLGSGRNTPYHF TGTGCCAGCAGCTTAGGGAGCGGTCGCAATACGCCCTATCATTTT - TRBV7-8 - TRBJ1-5
CASSLTAYNSPHHF TGTGCCAGCAGCTTGACTGCCTATAATTCACCCCACCACTTT - TRBV7-9 - TRBJ2-3
CSVETGGNTEAFF TGCAGCGTTGAAACAGGGGGGAACACTGAAGCTTTCTTT - TRBV29-1 TRBD1 TRBJ1-1
CASSVAGRRATQYF TGTGCCAGCAGCGTAGCGGGACGTCGCGCTACGCAGTATTTT - TRBV9 - TRBJ2-3
CASSYPGSYEQYF TGTGCCAGCAGTTACCCGGGCAGCTACGAGCAGTACTTC - TRBV6-2/TRBV6-3 - TRBJ2-7
CASSVGGGDDTHF TGTGCCAGCAGCGTAGGGGGAGGAGACGATACGCATTTT - TRBV7-8 - TRBJ2-3
CATSDPGQGSTDTQYF TGTGCCACCAGTGACCCCGGACAGGGAAGCACAGATACGCAGTATTTT few TRBV24-1 TRBD1 TRBJ2-3
CASSEGGAVRQYF TGTGCCAGCAGCGAAGGGGGCGCAGTACGGCAGTATTTT - TRBV5-1 TRBD1 TRBJ2-3
CATSSEDRYNEQFF TGTGCCACCAGCAGTGAGGACAGGTACAATGAGCAGTTCTTC - TRBV15 TRBD1 TRBJ2-1
CASSTSGQSRDAPQYF TGTGCCAGCAGCACCTCGGGACAGAGCAGAGATGCGCCCCAGTACTTC - TRBV7-8 TRBD1 TRBJ2-5
CASSIGVSSYTEHF TGTGCCAGCAGCATCGGGGTCAGCTCCTACACTGAGCACTTC once TRBV9 - TRBJ2-5
CASSSHAGTSAETQYF TGTGCCAGCAGCTCTCACGCCGGGACTAGCGCAGAGACCCAGTACTTC - TRBV9 TRBD2 TRBJ2-5
CASRSSGTTYEQYF TGTGCCAGCAGGTCTAGCGGGACCACCTACGAGCAGTACTTC - TRBV2 TRBD2 TRBJ2-7
CASRPTGEDYEQYF TGTGCCAGCAGGCCGACAGGGGAGGACTACGAGCAGTACTTC few TRBV6-5 TRBD1 TRBJ2-7
CASSQEGLAGETQYF TGCGCCAGCAGCCAAGAGGGACTAGCGGGAGAGACCCAGTACTTC - TRBV4-1 TRBD2 TRBJ2-5